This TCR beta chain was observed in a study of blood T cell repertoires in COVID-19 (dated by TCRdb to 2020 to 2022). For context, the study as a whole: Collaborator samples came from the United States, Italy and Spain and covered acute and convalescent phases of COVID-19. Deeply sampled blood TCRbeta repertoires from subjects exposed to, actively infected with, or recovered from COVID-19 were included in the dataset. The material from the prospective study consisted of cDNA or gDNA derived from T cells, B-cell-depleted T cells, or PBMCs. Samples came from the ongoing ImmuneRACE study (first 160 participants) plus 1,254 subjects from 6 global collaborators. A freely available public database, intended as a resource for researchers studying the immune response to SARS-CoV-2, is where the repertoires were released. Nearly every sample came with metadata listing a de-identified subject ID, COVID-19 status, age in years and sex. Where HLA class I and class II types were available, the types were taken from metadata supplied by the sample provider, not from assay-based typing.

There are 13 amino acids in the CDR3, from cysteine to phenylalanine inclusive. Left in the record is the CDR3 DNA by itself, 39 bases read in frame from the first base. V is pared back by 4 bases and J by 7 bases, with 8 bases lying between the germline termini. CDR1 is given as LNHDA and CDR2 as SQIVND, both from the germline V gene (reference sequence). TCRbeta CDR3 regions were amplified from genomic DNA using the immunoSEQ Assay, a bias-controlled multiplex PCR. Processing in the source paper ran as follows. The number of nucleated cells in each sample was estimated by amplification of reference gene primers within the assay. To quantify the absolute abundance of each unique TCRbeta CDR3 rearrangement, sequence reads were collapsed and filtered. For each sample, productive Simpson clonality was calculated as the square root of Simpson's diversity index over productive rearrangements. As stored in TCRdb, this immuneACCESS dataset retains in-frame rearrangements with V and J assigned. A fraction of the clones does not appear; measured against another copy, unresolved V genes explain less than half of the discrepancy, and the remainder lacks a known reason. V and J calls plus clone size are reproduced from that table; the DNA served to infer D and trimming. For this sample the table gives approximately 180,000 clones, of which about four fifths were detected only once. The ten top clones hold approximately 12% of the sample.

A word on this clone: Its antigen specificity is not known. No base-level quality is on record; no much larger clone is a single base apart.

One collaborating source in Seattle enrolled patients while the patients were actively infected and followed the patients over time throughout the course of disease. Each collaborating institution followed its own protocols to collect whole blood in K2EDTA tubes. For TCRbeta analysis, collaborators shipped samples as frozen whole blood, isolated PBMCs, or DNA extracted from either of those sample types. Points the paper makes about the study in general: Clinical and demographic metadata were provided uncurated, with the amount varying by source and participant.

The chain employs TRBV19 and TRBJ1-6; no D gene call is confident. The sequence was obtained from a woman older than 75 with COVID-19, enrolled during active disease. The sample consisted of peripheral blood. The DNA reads TGTGCCAGTAGTACCCAGACAAATTCACCCCTCCACTTT. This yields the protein CASSTQTNSPLHF.